These T cell receptor beta chains were read from a single sample in a study of T cells in Graves' hyperthyroidism and ophthalmopathy. Each CDR3 protein gets one entry after TCRdb re-called the multiplex PCR reads with MiXCR. The sample includes 480,000 or so distinct CDR3 sequences, about 45% of them seen just once. The source material was peripheral blood or thyroid tissue (not recorded which). The source is an adult woman with Graves' disease, either hyperthyroidism or ophthalmopathy (not recorded which). CDR3s include the opening cysteine and the closing phenylalanine or tryptophan. The order of the fields is clone size, J gene, V gene, D gene, CDR3 protein, CDR3 DNA. The D gene is left open where the match is weak. The size field is filled for only some rows; it gives once, few, many or a size class.

clone size: NA; J gene: TRBJ2-7; V gene: TRBV7-9; D gene: NA; CDR3 protein: CASSESMQNSYEQYF; CDR3 DNA: TGTGCCAGCAGTGAATCCATGCAAAACTCCTACGAGCAGTACTTC
clone size: NA; J gene: TRBJ1-4; V gene: TRBV4-2; D gene: NA; CDR3 protein: CASRSLGRGRRNEKLFF; CDR3 DNA: TGTGCCAGCAGAAGCCTGGGACGGGGGAGACGGAATGAAAAACTGTTTTTT
clone size: NA; J gene: TRBJ2-1; V gene: TRBV20-1; D gene: NA; CDR3 protein: CSAVSGGSYNEQFF; CDR3 DNA: TGCAGTGCTGTTAGCGGCGGCTCCTACAATGAGCAGTTCTTC
clone size: once; J gene: TRBJ1-1; V gene: TRBV7-9; D gene: NA; CDR3 protein: CASSYRAGWDPEAFF; CDR3 DNA: TGTGCCAGCAGCTACAGGGCAGGCTGGGATCCTGAAGCTTTCTTT
clone size: few; J gene: TRBJ1-2; V gene: TRBV20-1; D gene: TRBD1; CDR3 protein: CSARVGRGQGYTF; CDR3 DNA: TGCAGTGCTAGAGTAGGCAGGGGGCAAGGCTACACCTTC
clone size: many; J gene: TRBJ2-3; V gene: TRBV10-3; D gene: NA; CDR3 protein: CAIRVGVGDTQYF; CDR3 DNA: TGTGCCATCAGGGTGGGAGTTGGAGATACGCAGTATTTT
clone size: NA; J gene: TRBJ1-1; V gene: TRBV7-9; D gene: NA; CDR3 protein: CASSRGTNTEAFF; CDR3 DNA: TGTGCCAGCAGCCGCGGTACGAACACTGAAGCTTTCTTT
clone size: NA; J gene: TRBJ1-2; V gene: TRBV10-3; D gene: TRBD1; CDR3 protein: CAIRGTGPHGYTF; CDR3 DNA: TGTGCCATCAGGGGGACAGGTCCTCATGGCTACACCTTC
clone size: NA; J gene: TRBJ1-2; V gene: TRBV19; D gene: NA; CDR3 protein: CASRYGYTF; CDR3 DNA: TGTGCCAGTCGCTATGGCTACACCTTC
clone size: few; J gene: TRBJ1-1; V gene: TRBV7-8; D gene: NA; CDR3 protein: CASSRDHGDGAFF; CDR3 DNA: TGTGCCAGCAGCCGTGACCACGGAGACGGAGCTTTCTTT
clone size: few; J gene: TRBJ2-7; V gene: TRBV6-6; D gene: TRBD2; CDR3 protein: CASSSGTSGSMYYEQYF; CDR3 DNA: TGTGCCAGCAGTTCAGGGACTAGCGGGAGTATGTATTACGAGCAGTACTTC
clone size: few; J gene: TRBJ1-5; V gene: TRBV20-1; D gene: NA; CDR3 protein: CSARRQGNQPQHF; CDR3 DNA: TGCAGTGCTAGGAGACAGGGCAATCAGCCCCAGCATTTT
clone size: many; J gene: TRBJ1-2; V gene: TRBV6-5; D gene: NA; CDR3 protein: CASRPGPPSGGYTF; CDR3 DNA: TGTGCCAGCAGGCCCGGACCCCCCAGCGGTGGCTACACCTTC
clone size: many; J gene: TRBJ1-6; V gene: TRBV10-3; D gene: NA; CDR3 protein: CAISVSGFGSPLHF; CDR3 DNA: TGTGCCATCAGTGTCTCAGGGTTTGGTTCACCCCTCCACTTT
clone size: NA; J gene: TRBJ2-6; V gene: TRBV5-4; D gene: NA; CDR3 protein: CASSFTGVNVLTF; CDR3 DNA: TGTGCCAGCAGCTTCACAGGAGTGAACGTCCTGACTTTC
clone size: many; J gene: TRBJ2-7; V gene: TRBV11-2; D gene: TRBD1; CDR3 protein: CASNPGQGGYEQYF; CDR3 DNA: TGTGCCAGCAACCCTGGACAGGGCGGATACGAGCAGTACTTC
clone size: NA; J gene: TRBJ1-2; V gene: TRBV10-3; D gene: TRBD1; CDR3 protein: CAITPGQGGNTF; CDR3 DNA: TGTGCCATCACCCCGGGACAGGGGGGAAACACCTTC
clone size: NA; J gene: TRBJ2-5; V gene: TRBV20-1; D gene: NA; CDR3 protein: CSAGLLGAAETQYF; CDR3 DNA: TGCAGTGCTGGGCTCTTGGGGGCGGCGGAGACCCAGTACTTC
clone size: NA; J gene: TRBJ1-2; V gene: TRBV28; D gene: NA; CDR3 protein: CASSKLTSNYGYTF; CDR3 DNA: TGTGCCAGCAGTAAACTGACTTCTAACTATGGCTACACCTTC
clone size: few; J gene: TRBJ1-6; V gene: TRBV6-6; D gene: NA; CDR3 protein: CASSYSLYNSPLHF; CDR3 DNA: TGTGCCAGCAGTTATAGTCTCTATAATTCACCCCTCCACTTT
clone size: once; J gene: TRBJ1-1; V gene: TRBV9; D gene: NA; CDR3 protein: CASSVDEGVSEAFF; CDR3 DNA: TGTGCCAGCAGCGTAGACGAGGGGGTCTCTGAAGCTTTCTTT
clone size: many; J gene: TRBJ1-1; V gene: TRBV14; D gene: TRBD1; CDR3 protein: CASSLTGGSWSVTEAFF; CDR3 DNA: TGTGCCAGCAGCCTAACAGGGGGAAGTTGGTCGGTGACTGAAGCTTTCTTT
clone size: few; J gene: TRBJ1-5; V gene: TRBV7-2; D gene: NA; CDR3 protein: CASSYGQTLGAQHF; CDR3 DNA: TGTGCCAGCAGCTACGGACAGACCCTAGGGGCCCAGCATTTT
clone size: few; J gene: TRBJ2-3; V gene: TRBV7-9; D gene: TRBD2; CDR3 protein: CASSWTSSTDTQYF; CDR3 DNA: TGTGCCAGCAGCTGGACTAGCAGCACAGATACGCAGTATTTT
clone size: many; J gene: TRBJ1-4; V gene: TRBV6-1; D gene: NA; CDR3 protein: CASLEGGVQEKLFF; CDR3 DNA: TGTGCCAGCCTCGAGGGGGGCGTGCAAGAAAAACTGTTTTTT
clone size: few; J gene: TRBJ2-5; V gene: TRBV3-1; D gene: TRBD2; CDR3 protein: CASSQDFSSGRPGETQYF; CDR3 DNA: TGTGCCAGCAGCCAAGATTTTTCAAGCGGGAGGCCCGGGGAGACCCAGTACTTC
clone size: NA; J gene: TRBJ2-7; V gene: TRBV19; D gene: NA; CDR3 protein: CASSISPNAYEQYF; CDR3 DNA: TGTGCCAGTAGTATATCTCCAAACGCCTACGAGCAGTACTTC
clone size: many; J gene: TRBJ2-2; V gene: TRBV7-9; D gene: NA; CDR3 protein: CASSQEGGSPAGELFF; CDR3 DNA: TGTGCCAGCAGCCAAGAGGGTGGGAGTCCGGCCGGGGAGCTGTTTTTT
clone size: few; J gene: TRBJ1-2; V gene: TRBV7-9; D gene: TRBD1; CDR3 protein: CASSWGQRVGYTF; CDR3 DNA: TGTGCCAGCAGCTGGGGACAGCGAGTTGGCTACACCTTC
clone size: NA; J gene: TRBJ2-5; V gene: TRBV7-2; D gene: NA; CDR3 protein: CASSFYGKQETQYF; CDR3 DNA: TGTGCCAGCAGCTTCTATGGGAAACAAGAGACCCAGTACTTC
clone size: NA; J gene: TRBJ1-5; V gene: TRBV12-3/TRBV12-4; D gene: NA; CDR3 protein: CASSQGNSNQPQHF; CDR3 DNA: TGTGCCAGCAGCCAAGGGAATAGCAATCAGCCCCAGCATTTT
clone size: NA; J gene: TRBJ2-5; V gene: TRBV7-8; D gene: TRBD1; CDR3 protein: CASSNRTGRETQYF; CDR3 DNA: TGTGCCAGCAGCAATCGGACAGGGCGAGAGACCCAGTACTTC
clone size: NA; J gene: TRBJ1-2; V gene: TRBV20-1; D gene: NA; CDR3 protein: CSARDPGNTSGDDGYTF; CDR3 DNA: TGCAGTGCTAGAGATCCGGGTAACACTTCCGGGGACGATGGCTACACCTTC
clone size: NA; J gene: TRBJ2-1; V gene: TRBV29-1; D gene: TRBD2; CDR3 protein: CSSKREGIYNEQFF; CDR3 DNA: TGCAGCTCAAAGCGGGAGGGGATCTACAATGAGCAGTTCTTC
clone size: NA; J gene: TRBJ1-5; V gene: TRBV29-1; D gene: NA; CDR3 protein: CSLQGSNQPQHF; CDR3 DNA: TGCAGCTTGCAGGGGAGCAATCAGCCCCAGCATTTT
clone size: many; J gene: TRBJ1-1; V gene: TRBV7-2; D gene: TRBD1; CDR3 protein: CASSFARQGNTEAFF; CDR3 DNA: TGTGCCAGCAGCTTCGCCCGACAGGGGAACACTGAAGCTTTCTTT
clone size: NA; J gene: TRBJ1-5; V gene: TRBV15; D gene: NA; CDR3 protein: CATSVSRGYSNQPQHF; CDR3 DNA: TGTGCCACCAGTGTTTCCCGGGGTTATAGCAATCAGCCCCAGCATTTT
clone size: few; J gene: TRBJ2-3; V gene: TRBV29-1; D gene: TRBD2; CDR3 protein: CSVERRREWADTQYF; CDR3 DNA: TGCAGCGTTGAAAGACGGCGGGAGTGGGCAGATACGCAGTATTTT
clone size: few; J gene: TRBJ1-6; V gene: TRBV7-9; D gene: TRBD1; CDR3 protein: CASSHRDRGGNSPLHF; CDR3 DNA: TGTGCCAGCAGCCACCGGGACAGGGGAGGCAATTCACCCCTCCACTTT
clone size: many; J gene: TRBJ1-4; V gene: TRBV11-2; D gene: NA; CDR3 protein: CASSPGPGDEKLFF; CDR3 DNA: TGTGCCAGCAGCCCCGGACCCGGGGATGAAAAACTGTTTTTT
clone size: many; J gene: TRBJ1-1; V gene: TRBV19; D gene: NA; CDR3 protein: CASSNGGIHTEAFF; CDR3 DNA: TGTGCCAGTAGCAATGGGGGTATCCACACTGAAGCTTTCTTT
clone size: few; J gene: TRBJ2-7; V gene: TRBV29-1; D gene: TRBD1; CDR3 protein: CSVDRGQGAFEQYF; CDR3 DNA: TGCAGCGTTGACAGGGGACAGGGGGCGTTCGAGCAGTACTTC
clone size: many; J gene: TRBJ1-2; V gene: TRBV29-1; D gene: TRBD1; CDR3 protein: CSVETRAGGKNYGYTF; CDR3 DNA: TGCAGCGTTGAAACCCGAGCAGGGGGCAAAAACTATGGCTACACCTTC
clone size: NA; J gene: TRBJ2-7; V gene: TRBV7-2; D gene: TRBD2; CDR3 protein: CANARLAGPYEQYF; CDR3 DNA: TGTGCTAACGCCAGACTAGCGGGGCCCTACGAGCAGTACTTC
clone size: many; J gene: TRBJ1-6; V gene: TRBV6-1; D gene: NA; CDR3 protein: CASSDRTNPLHF; CDR3 DNA: TGTGCCAGCAGTGACCGGACAAATCCCCTCCACTTT
clone size: NA; J gene: TRBJ1-6; V gene: TRBV10-3; D gene: NA; CDR3 protein: CAISSPPGRNSPLHF; CDR3 DNA: TGTGCCATCAGCTCACCACCCGGGAGGAATTCACCCCTCCACTTT
clone size: NA; J gene: TRBJ1-6; V gene: TRBV25-1; D gene: NA; CDR3 protein: CASRTDNSPLHF; CDR3 DNA: TGTGCCAGCAGGACAGATAATTCACCCCTCCACTTT
clone size: many; J gene: TRBJ1-2; V gene: TRBV7-8; D gene: NA; CDR3 protein: CASSSPPGGIPNYGYTF; CDR3 DNA: TGTGCCAGCAGCTCCCCCCCGGGCGGAATTCCTAACTATGGCTACACCTTC